This passage covers 21 T cell receptor beta chains from one sample sequenced in a study of blood T cell repertoires in COVID-19. Generated by immunoSEQ multiplex PCR, the TCRdb table keeps only in-frame clones and is missing some. The data hold 270,000 or so clones, with about nine tenths observed a single time. The sample was peripheral blood. These receptors came from a woman in her forties who had recovered from COVID-19.

V and J are TRBV6-1 and TRBJ2-1; D is unclear. CDR1 MNHNS and CDR2 SASEGT come from the germline V gene. The CDR3 length is 13 residues. Trimming left V 2 bases short and J 5 bases short, with 7 bases between. The DNA for the CDR3 is TGTGCCAGCAGTGAACAGGTGAACAATGAGCAGTTCTTC. It yields the protein CASSEQVNNEQFF.

This clone appeared once. This rearrangement joins TRBV28 to TRBJ2-1; 11 bases fit TRBD2. V lost 6 bases to trimming and J lost 4 bases; unmatched junction nucleotides: 5. CDR1 and CDR2 from the germline V gene are MDHEN and SYDVKM. The CDR3 runs 15 residues. Here the CDR3 reads CASRRGTSGYNEQFF. The CDR3 DNA reads TGTGCCAGCAGACGCGGGACTAGCGGATACAATGAGCAGTTCTTC.

The rearrangement joins TRBV30 to TRBJ1-1; D is unresolved. Trimming removed 5 bases at V and 2 bases at J, with 6 bases between. The CDR3 loop spans 11 amino acids. Per germline, CDR1 GTSNPN and CDR2 SVGIG (reference sequence). The CDR3 bases are TGTGCCTGGTCCAGAAACACTGAAGCTTTCTTT. The encoded protein is CAWSRNTEAFF.

The CDR3 is CASSSDRGFTDTQYF. The CDR3 DNA reads as TGCGCCAGCAGCTCGGACAGGGGATTCACAGATACGCAGTATTTT. The chain recombines TRBV5-1 with TRBJ2-3; 9 bases map to TRBD1. CDR3 length: 15 amino acids. Germline V gene data show CDR1 as SGHRS and CDR2 as YFSETQ. V dropped 3 bases and J dropped 2; count of bases not matched to a gene: 4.

The chain carries TRBV2 and TRBJ2-5, with 7 nucleotides matching TRBD2. Germline loops: CDR1 SNHLY, CDR2 FYNNEI. V lost 6 bases, J lost 11 bases, and 9 bases stayed unmatched. This CDR3 spans 12 amino acids. The CDR3 loop is CASRKTGGGQYF. The CDR3 DNA sequence: TGTGCCAGCAGGAAGACTGGGGGGGGACAGTACTTC.

The J gene is TRBJ2-1, the V gene TRBV30; possible D gene TRBD1, 6 bases. V was clipped by 2 bases and J by 0 bases, with 11 bases between them. The V gene's germline CDR1 is GTSNPN and CDR2 SVGIG (reference sequence). There are 15 residues in the CDR3. The DNA for the CDR3 is TGTGCCTGGAGTCCCAAACAGGGCTCCTACAATGAGCAGTTCTTC. Translated: CAWSPKQGSYNEQFF. The full variable domain, completed using reference TRBV30 and TRBJ2-1, is SQTIHQWPATLVQPVGSPLSLECTVEGTSNPNLYWYRQAAGRGLQLLFYSVGIGQISSEVPQNLSASRPQDRQFILSSKKLLLSDSGFYLCAWSPKQGSYNEQFFGPGTRLTVL.

This chain joins TRBV28 and TRBJ1-1, with D maybe TRBD1 (6 bases). Germline assignment: CDR1 MDHEN and CDR2 SYDVKM. Trimming took 6 bases from V and 5 from J, leaving 13 bases between them. The CDR3 runs to 13 residues. CDR3 sequence reads: CASSLAGETEAFF. CDR3 DNA sequence: TGTGCCAGCAGCTTAGCAGGGGAAACTGAAGCTTTCTTT.

For the CDR3, the DNA is TGTGCCAGCACCAAACTAGCGGGAGCTGACAATGAGCAGTTCTTC. Encoded protein: CASTKLAGADNEQFF. The gene calls are TRBV2 and TRBJ2-1; 11 bases match TRBD2. Losses at the gene ends were 7 bases for V and 5 bases for J; bases not matched to a gene: 7. There are 15 residues in the CDR3. CDR1 is SNHLY, CDR2 FYNNEI, per germline.

The genes are TRBV27 and TRBJ2-3; no firm D call. The germline V and J ends were trimmed by 3 bases and 0 bases, with 4 bases remaining between them. The CDR3 spans 13 residues. Germline V gene lookup returns CDR1 MNHEY and CDR2 SMNVEV (reference sequence). CDR3 DNA: TGTGCCAGCAGTTTCTTTAGCACAGATACGCAGTATTTT. Its protein is CASSFFSTDTQYF.

The chain joins TRBV9 to TRBJ2-4; 8 nucleotides line up with TRBD2. V dropped 2 bases and J dropped 4; count of bases not matched to a gene: 5. This CDR3 has 15 residues. Germline loops: CDR1 SGDLS, CDR2 YYNGEE. CDR3 nucleotides: TGTGCCAGCAGCGTGGGGGTAGCGGGAAAAAACATTCAGTACTTC. It is translated as CASSVGVAGKNIQYF.

V is TRBV29-1 and J is TRBJ2-3; TRBD2 might be the D (5 bases). The CDR3 consists of 12 residues. Trimming took off 3 bases at V and 4 bases at J, with 8 bases between the two ends. Germline V CDR1 and CDR2: SQVTM, ANQGSEA. The DNA of the CDR3 is TGCAGCGTTGAGGCTAGCCCAGATACGCAGTATTTT. This encodes CSVEASPDTQYF.

The chain combines TRBV2 with TRBJ2-1; TRBD1 is a possible D gene (6 bases). This CDR3 is built from 13 residues. In germline, CDR1 is SNHLY, CDR2 FYNNEI. V was pared by 5 bases and J by 6 bases, with 11 bases between. CDR3: CASSYQGPNEQFF. DNA of the CDR3: TGTGCCAGCAGTTATCAGGGGCCCAATGAGCAGTTCTTC.

This chain uses TRBV30 with TRBJ1-4; TRBD1 matches 8 bases. Germline V CDR1 and CDR2: GTSNPN, SVGIG (reference sequence). The junction had 8 bases not matched to a gene; V was cut back by 1 base and J by 7 bases. The CDR3 consists of 15 residues. DNA for the CDR3: TGTGCCTGGAGTGAAGGACAGGGACTGGTTGAAAAACTGTTTTTT. It codes for CAWSEGQGLVEKLFF.

The rearrangement uses TRBV24-1 and TRBJ2-1; TRBD2 matches at 7 bases. Germline CDR1 KGHDR, CDR2 SFDVKD. This CDR3 region has 18 residues. J gave up 7 bases and V 3 bases, and 17 bases lay outside the gene matches. The chain's CDR3 is CATSDPSGLAAAGNEQFF. CDR3 DNA sequence: TGTGCCACCAGTGATCCCTCGGGTCTAGCGGCCGCTGGGAATGAGCAGTTCTTC.

This clone was counted only a few times. This rearrangement joins TRBV7-9 to TRBJ1-4; D is possibly TRBD1 (5 bases). Deletions cut 1 base from V and 6 bases from J, with 12 bases between. CDR3 length equals 15 residues. Germline CDR1 is SEHNR and CDR2 is FQNEAQ (reference sequence). CDR3 sequence (DNA): TGTGCCAGCAGCTTAGTGGAAGGGGAGGATGAAAAACTGTTTTTT. As protein: CASSLVEGEDEKLFF.

This chain uses TRBV19 with TRBJ2-1; 8 bases fit TRBD1. The CDR3 covers 14 residues. Germline trimming cut 8 bases from V and 4 bases from J; bases unmatched to any gene: 7. CDR1 LNHDA and CDR2 SQIVND come from the germline V gene (reference sequence). The CDR3 is CASHPGQAYNEQFF. The CDR3 nucleotides are TGTGCCAGTCACCCGGGACAGGCGTACAATGAGCAGTTCTTC.

This clone was detected once. The chain carries TRBV28 and TRBJ1-2; D ambiguous. Germline values: CDR1 MDHEN, CDR2 SYDVKM. This CDR3 comprises 11 residues. V was shortened by 9 bases and J by 2 bases, with 7 bases between the two germline ends. The CDR3 sequence is CASERNYGYTF. DNA for the CDR3: TGTGCCAGTGAGAGAAACTATGGCTACACCTTC.

The chain links TRBV7-9 to TRBJ2-2, with 8 bases lining up with TRBD2. Trimming removed 11 bases from V and 0 bases from J; junction bases left unmatched: 11. Germline V lookup: CDR1 SEHNR, CDR2 FQNEAQ (reference sequence). The CDR3 is 16 residues long. Here the CDR3 DNA reads TGTGCCTCCGGGACGACGGGAGGGCCGAACACCGGGGAGCTGTTTTTT. It is translated as CASGTTGGPNTGELFF. The variable domain in full, with the rest retrieved from reference TRBV7-9 and TRBJ2-2, is DTGVSQNPRHKITKRGQNVTFRCDPISEHNRLYWYRQTLGQGPEFLTYFQNEAQLEKSRLLSDRFSAERPKGSFSTLEIQRTEQGDSAMYLCASGTTGGPNTGELFFGEGSRLTVL.

The V call is TRBV3-1 (or the pseudogene TRBV3-2), the J call TRBJ2-4, with a tentative D call TRBD2 (6 bases). Trimming removed 2 bases at V and 2 bases at J, with 13 bases between. Germline CDR1 and CDR2: LGHDT and YNNKEL (reference sequence). This CDR3 region has 16 residues. CDR3 sequence (DNA): TGTGCCAGCAGCCAATGGCGGGATGGGACCAAAAACATTCAGTACTTC. Protein product: CASSQWRDGTKNIQYF.

In DNA, the CDR3 is TGTGCCAGCAGCTTAGAGGCTCTGCCGCCTAGCTCCTACGAGCAGTACTTC. This sequence encodes CASSLEALPPSSYEQYF. The chain uses TRBV7-8 and TRBJ2-7; no clear D. The CDR3 contains 17 residues. Per germline, CDR1 SGHVS and CDR2 FQNEAQ. V was cut by 1 base and J by 0 bases, with 16 bases left in between.

This sequence joins TRBV7-9 and TRBJ2-5; the D gene is possibly TRBD2 (6 bases). V gave up 2 bases and J gave up 3 bases, with 13 bases separating them. Germline V CDR1 and CDR2: SEHNR, FQNEAQ (reference sequence). The CDR3 has 15 residues. CDR3 in amino acids: CASSLIGTGEETQYF. CDR3 nucleotides: TGTGCCAGCAGCTTAATTGGGACTGGAGAAGAGACCCAGTACTTC.